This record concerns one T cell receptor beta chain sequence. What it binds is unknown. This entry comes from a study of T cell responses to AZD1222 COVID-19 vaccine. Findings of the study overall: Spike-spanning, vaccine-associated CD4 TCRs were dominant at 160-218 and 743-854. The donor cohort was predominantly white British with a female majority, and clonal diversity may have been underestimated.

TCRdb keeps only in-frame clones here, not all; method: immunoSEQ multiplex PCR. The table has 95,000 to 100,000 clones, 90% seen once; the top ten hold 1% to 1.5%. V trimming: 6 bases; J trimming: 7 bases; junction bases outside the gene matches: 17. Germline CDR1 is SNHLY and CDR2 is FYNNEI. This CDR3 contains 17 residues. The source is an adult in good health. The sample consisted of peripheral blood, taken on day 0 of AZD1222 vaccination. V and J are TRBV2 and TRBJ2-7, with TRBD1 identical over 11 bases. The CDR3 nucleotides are TGTGCCAGCAGCCCCCGCTTTCTGGGCCGGGACAGGGGGGAGCAGTACTTC. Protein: CASSPRFLGRDRGEQYF. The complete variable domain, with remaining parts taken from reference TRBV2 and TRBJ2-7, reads EPEVTQTPSHQVTQMGQEVILRCVPISNHLYFYWYRQILGQKVEFLVSFYNNEISEKSEIFDDQFSVERPDGSNFTLKIRSTKLEDSAMYFCASSPRFLGRDRGEQYFGPGTRLTVT.